The 27 T cell receptor beta chains listed next were all sequenced from one sample in a study of cytomegalovirus exposure and HLA in healthy donors (dated by TCRdb to between 2016 and 2019). The protocol used for the library was the immunoSEQ multiplex PCR assay. For the multiplex PCR, a mixture combining 60 forward primers for TCR Vbeta segments and 13 reverse primers for TCR Jbeta segments was used. TCRdb re-hosts the immuneACCESS table, in-frame sequences only. Its copies lack some clones; in the studies checked, an unresolved V gene accounts for under half of them, and the cause for the rest is not known. The sample yields 150,000 to 200,000 clones; roughly 80% were counted once. 4.9% of the sample is held by the ten biggest clonotypes. Sequenced input: PBMCs. Source of these receptors: a woman in her late teens or twenties in good health and CMV-seropositive.

V gene TRBV5-6 combines with J gene TRBJ1-6; tentative D call: TRBD1 (6 bases). The CDR3 runs 15 residues. Germline V CDR1 and CDR2: SGHDT, YYEEEE. Trimming shortened V by 1 base and J by 6 bases, and 11 bases separated the two germline ends. CDR3 bases: TGTGCCAGCAGCTTGTTCGGACAGACTAATTCACCCCTCCACTTT. It encodes CASSLFGQTNSPLHF.

The chain is built from TRBV28 and TRBJ2-7, with D maybe TRBD2 (6 bases). Trimming removed 6 bases at V and 6 bases at J, with 18 bases between. The CDR3 sequence is 14 residues long. Germline CDR1 MDHEN, CDR2 SYDVKM. As DNA, the CDR3 is TGTGCCAGCAGCGTACTGGGCGGGGCGGGCGAGCAGTACTTC. The encoded protein is CASSVLGGAGEQYF.

The gene calls are TRBV6-6 and TRBJ1-6, with unresolved D. The CDR3 covers 14 residues. Trimming removed 7 bases from V and 8 bases from J, with 15 bases in between. CDR1 MNHNY and CDR2 SVGAGI come from the germline V gene (reference sequence). The CDR3 coding sequence is TGTGCCAGCACTCACGGAGTAGGAGATTCACCCCTCCACTTT. Residues: CASTHGVGDSPLHF.

V and J are TRBV4-2 and TRBJ2-3; TRBD1 aligns across 7 bases. The V and J ends lost 0 bases and 3 bases, in that order; junction bases with no gene match: 6. Germline-derived CDR1 and CDR2 are LGHNA and YNFKEQ. The CDR3 is 16 residues long. The CDR3, as DNA: TGTGCCAGCAGCCAAGAACAGGGGAGAGGGACAGATACGCAGTATTTT. Protein: CASSQEQGRGTDTQYF.

The rearrangement joins TRBV7-2 to TRBJ2-1, with D possibly matching TRBD1 (6 bases). V was trimmed by 5 bases and J by 8 bases, leaving 19 bases between them. CDR3 length: 15 amino acids. Per the germline V gene, CDR1 is SGHTA and CDR2 is FQGNSA. The CDR3 bases are TGTGCCAGCAGCCCACAGGGAAGGCGTGGAGATGAGCAGTTCTTC. Residues: CASSPQGRRGDEQFF. Complete variable domain (other parts from reference TRBV7-2 and TRBJ2-1): GAGVSQSPSNKVTEKGKDVELRCDPISGHTALYWYRQSLGQGLEFLIYFQGNSAPDKSGLPSDRFSAERTGGSVSTLTIQRTQQEDSAVYLCASSPQGRRGDEQFFGPGTRLTVL.

This clone was seen more than once but under ten times. The gene calls are TRBV6-6 and TRBJ1-3; D is uncertain. Trimming removed 6 bases from V and 0 bases from J, with 15 bases in between. Germline V lookup: CDR1 MNHNY, CDR2 SVGAGI (reference sequence). This CDR3 region has 16 residues. In DNA, the CDR3 is TGTGCCAGCAGCTACAGCGGACCGAGCTCTGGAAACACCATATATTTT. It yields the protein CASSYSGPSSGNTIYF.

This chain connects TRBV14 to TRBJ2-1; 9 bases agree with TRBD2. CDR1 is SGHDN and CDR2 is FVKESK in the germline V gene. Germline trimming cut 0 bases from V and 8 bases from J; bases unmatched to any gene: 11. This CDR3 comprises 17 residues. The CDR3 protein is CASSQDFSGGPRYEQFF. In DNA, the CDR3 is TGTGCCAGCAGCCAAGATTTTAGCGGGGGCCCCAGGTATGAGCAGTTCTTC.

The CDR3 nucleotides are TGTGCCAGCAGTTTAGCTAGCGGGGACTCCACAGATACGCAGTATTTT. Its translation is CASSLASGDSTDTQYF. The chain uses TRBV27 and TRBJ2-3; 9 nucleotides align to TRBD2. V shed 2 bases, J shed 2 bases, and the junction held 5 bases outside the gene matches. There are 16 residues in the CDR3. The V gene's germline CDR1 is MNHEY and CDR2 SMNVEV (reference sequence).

The V call is TRBV7-2, the J call TRBJ2-7; the match to TRBD2 covers 7 bases. The CDR3 contains 13 residues. V shed 5 bases and J 4 bases; nucleotides not matched to a gene: 5. Germline V gene sequence: CDR1 SGHTA, CDR2 FQGNSA. The CDR3 reads CASSPGGAYEQYF. The CDR3 region has the DNA TGTGCCAGCAGCCCGGGGGGTGCTTACGAGCAGTACTTC.

The chain uses TRBV27 and TRBJ2-7, with TRBD1 identical over 10 bases. The length of the CDR3 is 13 residues. Germline V gives CDR1 MNHEY, CDR2 SMNVEV (reference sequence). Trimming at V came to 10 bases and at J to 2 bases, leaving 5 bases not matched to a gene. The CDR3 loop is CATGTGATYEQYF. CDR3 nucleotides: TGTGCCACAGGGACAGGGGCTACCTACGAGCAGTACTTC.

The count of this clone is one. This chain connects TRBV27 to TRBJ2-1; D is possibly TRBD1 (6 bases). Germline assignment: CDR1 MNHEY and CDR2 SMNVEV (reference sequence). The CDR3 is 13 residues long. Trimming left V 2 bases short and J 10 bases short, with 12 bases between. Written as DNA, the CDR3 is TGTGCCAGCAGTTTAATGGGGGCGTGGGAGCAGTTCTTC. It encodes CASSLMGAWEQFF.

This clone occurred once. The chain is built from TRBV10-3 and TRBJ2-1; 8 nucleotides line up with TRBD2. CDR1 and CDR2 from the germline V gene are ENHRY and SYGVKD. The V and J ends lost 6 bases and 10 bases, in that order; junction bases with no gene match: 8. CDR3 length equals 13 residues. This CDR3 reads CAIRFGGAKEQFF. CDR3 nucleotides: TGTGCCATCAGATTCGGGGGGGCCAAGGAGCAGTTCTTC.

The rearrangement uses TRBV6-5 and TRBJ2-7; 7 bases are shared with TRBD1. CDR3 length equals 14 residues. V trimming: 7 bases; J trimming: 5 bases; junction bases outside the gene matches: 11. Germline CDR1 is MNHEY and CDR2 is SVGAGI. CDR3 nucleotide sequence: TGTGCCAGCAACCCTGACAGGGACGACCACGAGCAGTACTTC. It specifies CASNPDRDDHEQYF.

In nucleotides, the CDR3 is TGTGCCAGCAGTTATCGGGGGGGCAGCCGCGGTTTTAAGCAGTTCTTC. Its translation: CASSYRGGSRGFKQFF. The V call is TRBV6-5, the J call TRBJ2-1; 8 positions agree with TRBD2. CDR3 length: 16 amino acids. In germline, CDR1 is MNHEY, CDR2 SVGAGI. V gave up 3 bases and J gave up 11 bases; unmatched junction bases: 15.

The chain combines TRBV19 with TRBJ1-2; TRBD1 is a possible D gene (5 bases). Trimming shortened V by 6 bases and J by 4 bases, and 21 bases separated the two germline ends. CDR1 LNHDA and CDR2 SQIVND come from the germline V gene (reference sequence). The CDR3 sequence is 16 residues long. The DNA of the CDR3 is TGTGCCAGTAGCGGGGGACCGACCCGCCTGTTCTATGGCTACACCTTC. Translating it yields CASSGGPTRLFYGYTF.

The rearrangement joins TRBV6-1 to TRBJ1-2; D is perhaps TRBD1 (6 bases). Looked up from germline, CDR1 is MNHNS and CDR2 is SASEGT. Trimming took 5 bases from V and 1 from J, leaving 11 bases between them. This CDR3 is built from 14 residues. The CDR3 is CASSLDRVNYGYTF. CDR3 sequence (DNA): TGTGCCAGCAGTCTGGACAGAGTTAACTATGGCTACACCTTC.

The chain links TRBV4-1 to TRBJ2-3, with 12 nucleotides matching TRBD2. Trimming at V came to 0 bases and at J to 1 base, leaving 8 bases not matched to a gene. This CDR3 is 19 amino acids long. In germline, CDR1 is MGHRA, CDR2 YSYEKL. In DNA form, the CDR3 reads TGCGCCAGCAGCCAAGATGAACTAGCGGGGGGTGGCGGCACAGATACGCAGTATTTT. Translated: CASSQDELAGGGGTDTQYF.

The chain is built from TRBV2 and TRBJ2-7; D perhaps matches TRBD1 (5 bases). CDR3 length equals 14 residues. The V and J ends lost 1 base and 2 bases respectively, with 9 bases between them. The germline V gene has CDR1 SNHLY and CDR2 FYNNEI. CDR3 in DNA: TGTGCCAGCAGTGAAGTGGTACAGGCCTACGAGCAGTACTTC. Its translation: CASSEVVQAYEQYF.

As for this clone: The sample contains more than one DNA sequence encoding this CDR3. V gene TRBV4-1 combines with J gene TRBJ2-1, with 15 bases identical to TRBD2. The CDR3 has 15 residues. V lost 3 bases and J lost 10; bases outside the gene matches: 4. CDR1 and CDR2 (germline): MGHRA, YSYEKL. CDR3 bases: TGCGCCAGCAGCCAGGGACTAGCGGGGGGTATAGAGCAGTTCTTC. This translates into CASSQGLAGGIEQFF.

The gene calls are TRBV30 and TRBJ1-6, with a tentative D call TRBD1 (5 bases). The CDR3 spans 14 residues. Trimming removed 1 base from V and 13 bases from J, with 17 bases in between. The V gene's germline CDR1 is GTSNPN and CDR2 SVGIG (reference sequence). The DNA of the CDR3 is TGTGCCTGGAGTGGCGGGGGGAGGGATCTCCCCCTCCACTTT. Translated: CAWSGGGRDLPLHF.

This sequence joins TRBV5-4 and TRBJ2-1; D gene ambiguous. V lost 0 bases and J 5 bases, leaving 21 bases between the germline ends. CDR1 is SGHNT and CDR2 is YYREEE in the germline V gene (reference sequence). CDR3 size: 18 residues. In DNA form, the CDR3 reads TGTGCCAGCAGCTTGGCGTCCGGTGTCTCCCCCACGGACAATGAGCAGTTCTTC. It is translated as CASSLASGVSPTDNEQFF.

V and J are TRBV19 and TRBJ2-1; 7 bases fit TRBD2. This CDR3 contains 18 residues. The germline CDR1 and CDR2 sequences are LNHDA and SQIVND (reference sequence). The trim removed 4 bases at V and 3 bases at J, leaving 15 bases unmatched. CDR3 nucleotide sequence: TGTGCCAGTAGTAGAGCCACCTTGACTAGCAGCCTCTACAATGAGCAGTTCTTC. Its protein product is CASSRATLTSSLYNEQFF.

Remarks on this clone: Sequence at one end of the junction differs from germline and may be a read error. The chain uses TRBV7-7 and TRBJ2-2; D is perhaps TRBD2 (6 bases). CDR1 is SSHAT and CDR2 is FNYEAQ in the germline V gene (reference sequence). This CDR3 spans 17 amino acids. The CDR3 region is CASSLSTPGDPTGELFF. CDR3 sequence (DNA): TGTGCTAGCAGCTTAAGCACTCCGGGAGATCCGACCGGGGAGCTGTTTTTT.

The chain recombines TRBV11-2 with TRBJ2-7; TRBD2 might be the D (6 bases). The V end lost 1 base, the J end lost 7 bases, and 14 bases lay between the germline ends. The germline CDR1 and CDR2 sequences are SGHAT and FQNNGV. The CDR3 length is 14 residues. Written as DNA, the CDR3 is TGTGCCAGCAGCTTAGGCGGGGCCGTGGGGGAGCAGTACTTC. It encodes CASSLGGAVGEQYF. Looking up the rest from reference TRBV11-2 and TRBJ2-7 gives the full variable domain: EAGVAQSPRYKIIEKRQSVAFWCNPISGHATLYWYQQILGQGPKLLIQFQNNGVVDDSQLPKDRFSAERLKGVDSTLKIQPAKLEDSAVYLCASSLGGAVGEQYFGPGTRLTVT.

The chain recombines TRBV6-5 with TRBJ2-5, with 9 bases identical to TRBD1. The CDR3 is 14 amino acids. Germline-derived CDR1 and CDR2 are MNHEY and SVGAGI. V shed 5 bases, J shed 11 bases, and the junction held 12 bases outside the gene matches. For the CDR3, the DNA is TGTGCCAGCAGTAACGACCGGGACAGGGTTGAGCAGTACTTC. Translated: CASSNDRDRVEQYF.

This clone occurred once. The rearrangement uses TRBV19 and TRBJ2-5; TRBD1 might be the D (5 bases). Deletions cut 6 bases from V and 0 bases from J, with 17 bases between. In germline, CDR1 is LNHDA, CDR2 SQIVND (reference sequence). The CDR3 runs 16 residues. CDR3 nucleotide sequence: TGTGCCAGTAGCCTCCCCTACAGGACCCACCAAGAGACCCAGTACTTC. Translating it yields CASSLPYRTHQETQYF.

CDR3 sequence: CASSRDFQGHGYTF. In DNA, the CDR3 is TGTGCCAGCAGCCGGGACTTCCAGGGACATGGCTACACCTTC. The rearrangement joins TRBV5-5 to TRBJ1-2, with D possibly being TRBD1 (5 bases). The germline V gene encodes CDR1 SGHKS and CDR2 YYEKEE (reference sequence). CDR3 size: 14 residues. V lost 4 bases, J lost 6 bases, and 16 bases lay in between.